These 23 T cell receptor beta chains were sequenced from one sample in a study of cytomegalovirus exposure and HLA in healthy donors. Primers included in the PCR were 60 Vbeta and 13 Jbeta primers. The assay was immunoSEQ multiplex PCR, and TCRdb's table has in-frame clones only and misses some. Of 90,000 to 95,000 clones in the sample, over 75% were seen once. The specimen sequenced was PBMCs. These receptors all come from a young man in good health and CMV-seronegative.

The J gene is TRBJ2-1, the V gene TRBV6-4, with TRBD2 identical over 8 bases. CDR3 length equals 13 residues. Per the germline V gene, CDR1 is MRHNA and CDR2 is SNTAGT. V shed 2 bases and J 15 bases; nucleotides not matched to a gene: 9. CDR3 in amino acids: CASSDRSGGPAFF. In DNA form, the CDR3 reads TGTGCCAGCAGTGACAGGAGCGGGGGCCCCGCGTTCTTC.

The chain links TRBV18 to TRBJ2-5, with D possibly TRBD1 on 5 matching bases. Trimming left V 3 bases short and J 3 bases short, with 23 bases between. The germline V gene encodes CDR1 KGHSH and CDR2 LQKENI. There are 18 residues in the CDR3. The CDR3 DNA follows: TGTGCCAGCTCACCCCCCCGGTCTCCCAACCAGGGAAAAGAGACCCAGTACTTC. Protein sequence: CASSPPRSPNQGKETQYF.

The genes are TRBV5-4 and TRBJ1-2; tentatively, D is TRBD1 (6 bases). V was cut by 3 bases and J by 4 bases, with 13 bases left in between. Germline V gene data show CDR1 as SGHNT and CDR2 as YYREEE (reference sequence). The CDR3 is made up of 14 amino acids. CDR3: CASSSRGEPYGYTF. Here the CDR3 DNA reads TGTGCCAGCAGCTCCAGGGGAGAACCCTATGGCTACACCTTC.

A single count supports this clone. The chain links TRBV6-5 to TRBJ1-2; a weak D match, TRBD1 (5 bases). Between the trimmed V and J ends, which lost 0 bases and 4 bases, there was a span of 6 bases. CDR1 and CDR2 (germline): MNHEY, SVGAGI. The CDR3 has 13 amino acids. The CDR3 region is CASSYSDSYGYTF. Here the CDR3 DNA reads TGTGCCAGCAGTTACTCAGACAGCTATGGCTACACCTTC.

A few counts support this clone. The rearrangement uses TRBV5-1 and TRBJ1-3; perhaps TRBD1 as D (5 bases). Germline V gene sequence: CDR1 SGHRS, CDR2 YFSETQ. Trimming took off 4 bases at V and 8 bases at J, with 16 bases between the two ends. There are 14 residues in the CDR3. The CDR3 DNA reads as TGCGCCAGCAGCCCCAATACAGGAGGGGACACCATATATTTT. It codes for CASSPNTGGDTIYF.

V is TRBV13 and J is TRBJ1-4; tentative D call: TRBD1 (6 bases). Germline CDR1 PRHDT, CDR2 FYEKMQ (reference sequence). The length of the CDR3 is 14 residues. Deletions cut 3 bases from V and 7 bases from J, with 12 bases between. This CDR3 reads CASSLGGGGEKLFF. The DNA of the CDR3 is TGTGCCAGCAGCTTGGGAGGGGGAGGTGAAAAACTGTTTTTT. The whole variable domain, filled in from reference TRBV13 and TRBJ1-4, reads AAGVIQSPRHLIKEKRETATLKCYPIPRHDTVYWYQQGPGQDPQFLISFYEKMQSDKGSIPDRFSAQQFSDYHSELNMSSLELGDSALYFCASSLGGGGEKLFFGSGTQLSVL.

The V gene is TRBV11-2, the J gene TRBJ2-1; TRBD2 is a possible D gene (5 bases). The CDR3 has 15 amino acids. Germline values: CDR1 SGHAT, CDR2 FQNNGV. Trimming took off 5 bases at V and 0 bases at J, with 11 bases between the two ends. The CDR3 loop reads CASSGGESSYNEQFF. CDR3 coding DNA: TGTGCCAGCAGCGGAGGCGAGAGCTCCTACAATGAGCAGTTCTTC.

This clone was counted a single time. The chain uses TRBV4-1 and TRBJ1-1; 7 bases agree with TRBD1. CDR1 and CDR2 (germline): MGHRA, YSYEKL. Trimming removed 1 base from V and 1 base from J; junction bases left unmatched: 3. The CDR3 consists of 15 residues. The CDR3 DNA follows: TGCGCCAGCAGCCAAGTGACAGGGCAGAACACTGAAGCTTTCTTT. This sequence encodes CASSQVTGQNTEAFF.

The chain employs TRBV11-2 and TRBJ1-3; D not certain. In germline, CDR1 is SGHAT, CDR2 FQNNGV. V was shortened by 5 bases and J by 2 bases, with 10 bases between the two germline ends. There are 14 residues in the CDR3. The CDR3 loop reads CASSPTGAGNTIYF. The CDR3 nucleotides read TGTGCCAGCAGCCCCACCGGGGCTGGAAACACCATATATTTT.

V gene TRBV29-1 combines with J gene TRBJ2-1; D uncertain. This CDR3 contains 11 residues. Germline-derived CDR1 and CDR2 are SQVTM and ANQGSEA. V was cut by 3 bases and J by 3 bases, with 3 bases left in between. CDR3 DNA sequence: TGCAGCGTTGACAGCTACAATGAGCAGTTCTTC. This codes for CSVDSYNEQFF.

V and J are TRBV18 and TRBJ2-3; no reliable D call. Deletions cut 2 bases from V and 3 bases from J, with 3 bases between. The CDR3 length is 12 residues. Germline V gene lookup returns CDR1 KGHSH and CDR2 LQKENI. The CDR3 spells CASSPTTDTQYF. CDR3 DNA sequence: TGTGCCAGCTCACCAACAACAGATACGCAGTATTTT.

This chain connects TRBV27 to TRBJ2-7, with 7 bases aligning to TRBD2. The ends lost 3 bases at V and 7 bases at J; junction bases unmatched: 0. This CDR3 spans 11 amino acids. Germline lookup yields CDR1 MNHEY and CDR2 SMNVEV (reference sequence). CDR3 nucleotides: TGTGCCAGCAGTTTCGGGAGGGAGCAGTACTTC. Its protein is CASSFGREQYF.

This clone was seen just once. This rearrangement joins TRBV4-1 to TRBJ1-1, with D perhaps matching TRBD1 (6 bases). Germline CDR1 MGHRA, CDR2 YSYEKL. V lost 0 bases and J lost 2, with 10 bases in between. There are 15 residues in the CDR3. Written as DNA, the CDR3 is TGCGCCAGCAGCCAAGAGCAGGGGCTAAACACTGAAGCTTTCTTT. Amino acid sequence: CASSQEQGLNTEAFF.

The chain has TRBV7-2 and TRBJ2-7; a weak D match, TRBD1 (6 bases). Germline CDR1 SGHTA, CDR2 FQGNSA. The CDR3 spans 12 residues. V was cut by 7 bases and J by 3 bases, with 10 bases left in between. CDR3 nucleotide sequence: TGTGCCAGCATTCAAGGGGGCTACGAGCAGTACTTC. Translation: CASIQGGYEQYF.

This chain joins TRBV7-2 and TRBJ1-1, with D unresolved. Germline V gene data show CDR1 as SGHTA and CDR2 as FQGNSA. V shed 1 base and J shed 5 bases, with 11 bases lying between them. The CDR3 spans 14 residues. As DNA, the CDR3 is TGTGCCAGCAGCTTAGTATCAGGAGGGACTGAAGCTTTCTTT. Translating gives CASSLVSGGTEAFF.

The V and J genes are TRBV6-6 and TRBJ1-4, with D perhaps matching TRBD1 (5 bases). Trimming removed 5 bases from V and 4 bases from J, with 11 bases in between. The germline V gene encodes CDR1 MNHNY and CDR2 SVGAGI (reference sequence). CDR3 length: 14 residues. The CDR3 DNA reads TGTGCCAGCAGTCAGACAGCCTTTAATGAAAAACTGTTTTTT. Residues: CASSQTAFNEKLFF.

The chain links TRBV6-5 to TRBJ2-5, with D tentatively TRBD2 (7 bases). V was pared by 2 bases and J by 0 bases, with 10 bases between. Germline CDR1 MNHEY, CDR2 SVGAGI. CDR3 length equals 15 residues. CDR3: CASSYGGGYQETQYF. As DNA, the CDR3 is TGTGCCAGCAGTTACGGCGGGGGCTACCAAGAGACCCAGTACTTC.

The V call is TRBV5-4, the J call TRBJ2-2, with D perhaps matching TRBD2 (8 bases). V was pared by 0 bases and J by 4 bases, with 13 bases between. In germline, CDR1 is SGHNT, CDR2 YYREEE (reference sequence). The CDR3 totals 16 residues. Here the CDR3 DNA reads TGTGCCAGCAGCTTGGCGGGAGGGGGCGTCACCGGGGAGCTGTTTTTT. It is translated as CASSLAGGGVTGELFF.

The CDR3 DNA sequence: TGTGCCAGCTCACCCGACAGAGAGTATGGCTACACCTTC. This sequence encodes CASSPDREYGYTF. The chain has TRBV18 and TRBJ1-2, with D perhaps TRBD1 (5 bases). CDR1 and CDR2 from the germline V gene are KGHSH and LQKENI. The CDR3 covers 13 residues. The germline V and J ends were trimmed by 3 bases and 5 bases, with 10 bases remaining between them.

V gene TRBV6-5 combines with J gene TRBJ1-6; D perhaps matches TRBD1 (6 bases). In germline, CDR1 is MNHEY, CDR2 SVGAGI. The CDR3 loop spans 15 amino acids. Trimming stripped 2 bases from V and 7 bases from J, with 12 bases between. The CDR3 protein is CASSYRTGSNSPLHF. The CDR3 region has the DNA TGTGCCAGCAGTTACCGTACAGGGTCCAATTCACCCCTCCACTTT.

V is TRBV28 and J is TRBJ1-1; tentative D call: TRBD1 (5 bases). The CDR3 is 14 residues long. The V gene's germline CDR1 is MDHEN and CDR2 SYDVKM. Trimming removed 6 bases from V and 2 bases from J, with 13 bases in between. The CDR3 is CASRRRQLNTEAFF. DNA of the CDR3: TGTGCCAGCAGGCGCAGACAGCTAAACACTGAAGCTTTCTTT.

This chain links TRBV6-1 with TRBJ1-2; no definite D call. Germline V lookup: CDR1 MNHNS, CDR2 SASEGT. This CDR3 has 16 amino acids. Trimming took off 3 bases at V and 0 bases at J, with 14 bases between the two ends. The CDR3 DNA sequence: TGTGCCAGCAGTGAGTTGAGGATATACGCTAACTATGGCTACACCTTC. Translated, it gives CASSELRIYANYGYTF.

This clone was counted between two and nine times. The genes are TRBV6-1 and TRBJ1-1, with TRBD1 matching 7 bases. CDR1 and CDR2 (germline): MNHNS, SASEGT. This CDR3 has 14 residues. The ends lost 6 bases at V and 3 bases at J; junction bases unmatched: 7. CDR3 protein: CASSPTGPDTEAFF. The CDR3, as DNA: TGTGCCAGCAGCCCGACAGGGCCCGACACTGAAGCTTTCTTT.